This T cell receptor (beta chain) was captured by sequencing in a study of siplizumab effects on memory and regulatory T cells. CDR1 is SGHVS, CDR2 FNYEAQ, per germline. CDR3 length: 15 amino acids. V was shortened by 1 base and J by 1 base, with 5 bases between the two germline ends. Clones were read by immunoSEQ multiplex PCR, and TCRdb kept only the in-frame ones, dropping some. The sample contains 90,000 to 110,000 clones, approximately 94% of which appear only once. The clonotype originates from a human donor in good health. The rearrangement joins TRBV7-6 to TRBJ2-6; no clear D. Material: CD4+ T cells sorted from blood. The CDR3 sequence is CASSLESSGANVLTF. In DNA, the CDR3 is TGTGCCAGCAGCTTAGAATCTTCTGGGGCCAACGTCCTGACTTTC.